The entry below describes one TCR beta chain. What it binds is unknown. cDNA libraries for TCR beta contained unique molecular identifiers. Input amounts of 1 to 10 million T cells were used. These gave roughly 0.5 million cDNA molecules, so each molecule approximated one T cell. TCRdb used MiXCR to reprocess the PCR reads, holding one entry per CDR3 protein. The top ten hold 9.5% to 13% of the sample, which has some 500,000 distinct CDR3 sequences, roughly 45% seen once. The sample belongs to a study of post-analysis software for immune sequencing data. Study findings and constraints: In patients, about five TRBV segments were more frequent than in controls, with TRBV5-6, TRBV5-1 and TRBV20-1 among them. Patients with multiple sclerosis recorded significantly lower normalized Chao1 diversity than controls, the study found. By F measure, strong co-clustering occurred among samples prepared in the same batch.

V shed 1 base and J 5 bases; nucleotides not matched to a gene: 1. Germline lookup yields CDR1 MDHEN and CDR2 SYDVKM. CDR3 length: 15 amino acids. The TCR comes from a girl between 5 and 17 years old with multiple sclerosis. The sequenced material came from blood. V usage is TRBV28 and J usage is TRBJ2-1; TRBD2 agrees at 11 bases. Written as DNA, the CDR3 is TGTGCCAGCAGTTTATTGGGACTAGCGGACAATGAGCAGTTCTTC. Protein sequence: CASSLLGLADNEQFF.